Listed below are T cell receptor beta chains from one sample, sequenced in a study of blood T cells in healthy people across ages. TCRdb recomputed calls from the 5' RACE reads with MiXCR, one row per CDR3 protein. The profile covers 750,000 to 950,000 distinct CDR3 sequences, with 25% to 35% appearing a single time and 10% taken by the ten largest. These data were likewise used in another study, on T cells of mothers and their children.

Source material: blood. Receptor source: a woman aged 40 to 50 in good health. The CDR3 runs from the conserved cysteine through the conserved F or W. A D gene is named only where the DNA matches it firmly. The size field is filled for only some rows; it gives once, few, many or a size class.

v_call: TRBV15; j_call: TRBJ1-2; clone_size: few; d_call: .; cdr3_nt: TGTGCCACCAGCAGAGTTGGGAGTGTGGTCTATGGCTACACCTTC; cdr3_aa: CATSRVGSVVYGYTF
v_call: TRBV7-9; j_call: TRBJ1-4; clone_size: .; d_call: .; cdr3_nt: TGTGCCAGCAGTGCCGGGAGGGAAAATGAAAAACTGTTTTTT; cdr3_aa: CASSAGRENEKLFF
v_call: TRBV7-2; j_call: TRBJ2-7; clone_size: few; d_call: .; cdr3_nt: TGTGCCAGCAGCTTACCGACAGAGTTCTACGAGCAGTACTTC; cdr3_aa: CASSLPTEFYEQYF
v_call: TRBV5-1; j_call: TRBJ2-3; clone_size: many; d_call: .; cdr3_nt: TGCGCCAGCAGCGGGGGACTCACAGATACGCAGTATTTT; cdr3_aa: CASSGGLTDTQYF
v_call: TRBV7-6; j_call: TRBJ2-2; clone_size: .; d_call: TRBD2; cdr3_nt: TGTGCCAGCAGCTTAGGAGCGGGGGGCACCGGGGAGCTGTTTTTT; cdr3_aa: CASSLGAGGTGELFF
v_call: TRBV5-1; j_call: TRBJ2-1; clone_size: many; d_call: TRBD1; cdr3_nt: TGCGCCAGCAGATCAGGGGGCGCGGGCAATGAGCAGTTCTTC; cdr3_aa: CASRSGGAGNEQFF
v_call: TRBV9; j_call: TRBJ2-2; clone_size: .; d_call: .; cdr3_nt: TGTGCCAGCAGCGTAGCCAGGGCCGGGGAGCTGTTTTTT; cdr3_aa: CASSVARAGELFF
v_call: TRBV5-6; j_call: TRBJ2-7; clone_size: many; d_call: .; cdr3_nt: TGTGCCAGCAGCTTGGGGGACGCCAGCTCCTACGAGCAGTACTTC; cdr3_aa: CASSLGDASSYEQYF
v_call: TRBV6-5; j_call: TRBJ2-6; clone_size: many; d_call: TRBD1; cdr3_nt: TGTGCCAGCAGTTACTTCCCCGGGACAGGGACTTCTGGGGCCAACGTCCTGACTTTC; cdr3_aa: CASSYFPGTGTSGANVLTF
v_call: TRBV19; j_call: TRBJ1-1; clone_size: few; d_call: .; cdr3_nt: TGTGCCAGTGGACTGGCAGATTTGAACACTGAAGCTTTCTTT; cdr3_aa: CASGLADLNTEAFF
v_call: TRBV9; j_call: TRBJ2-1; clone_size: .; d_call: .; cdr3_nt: TGTGCCAGCAGCGTAGCGGGCGGCAATGAGCAGTTCTTC; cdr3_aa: CASSVAGGNEQFF
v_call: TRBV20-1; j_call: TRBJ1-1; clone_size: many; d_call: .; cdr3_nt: TGCAGTGCTCCACGACAGTTGAACACTGAAGCTTTCTTT; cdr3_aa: CSAPRQLNTEAFF
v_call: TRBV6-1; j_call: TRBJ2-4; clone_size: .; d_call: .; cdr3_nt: TGTGCCAGCAGTGCGCTGGTTGCCAAAAACATTCAGTACTTC; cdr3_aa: CASSALVAKNIQYF
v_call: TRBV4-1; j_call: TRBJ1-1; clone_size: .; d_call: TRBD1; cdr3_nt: TGCGCCAGCAGCCAAAGCGACAGGGGGTACACTGAAGCTTTCTTT; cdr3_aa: CASSQSDRGYTEAFF
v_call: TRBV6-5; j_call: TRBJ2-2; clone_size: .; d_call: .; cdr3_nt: TGTGCCAGCAGTTACTCGAGGACCCAAGGGACCGGGGAGCTGTTTTTT; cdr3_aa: CASSYSRTQGTGELFF
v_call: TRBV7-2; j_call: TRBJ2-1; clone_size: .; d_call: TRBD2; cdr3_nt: TGTGCCAGCAGCGAACGGACTAGCGGGGGGCGCAATGAGCAGTTCTTC; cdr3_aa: CASSERTSGGRNEQFF
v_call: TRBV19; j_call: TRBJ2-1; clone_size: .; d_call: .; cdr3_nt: TGTGCCAGTAGTACCGCGGGACCACTCCTTTCCTCCTACAATGAGCAGTTCTTC; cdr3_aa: CASSTAGPLLSSYNEQFF
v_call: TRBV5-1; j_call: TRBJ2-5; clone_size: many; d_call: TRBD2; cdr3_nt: TGCGCCAGCGCTAGCGGGGGCGGCGAGACCCAGTACTTC; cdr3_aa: CASASGGGETQYF
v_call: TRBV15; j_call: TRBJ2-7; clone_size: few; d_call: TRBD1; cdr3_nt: TGTGCCACCAGCTCCAGGGGGCGCGAGGACGAGCAGTACTTC; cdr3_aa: CATSSRGREDEQYF
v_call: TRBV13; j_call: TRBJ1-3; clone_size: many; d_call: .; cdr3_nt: TGTGCCAGCAGTTCTATCTCTGGAAACACCATATATTTT; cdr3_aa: CASSSISGNTIYF